This T cell receptor beta chain was captured in a study of T cells in localized non-small cell lung cancer (dated by TCRdb to the early 2020s). Study-level background: The study examined T cell repertoires in roughly 240 patients with early-stage NSCLC and compared tumors with uninvolved tumor-adjacent lungs. The mean age of the NSCLC patients was under 70 years, with 130 or so men and 85 to 110 women. All 250 or so NSCLC patients in the cohort were treatment-naive and had localized lung tumors that were resected. Study-level results and caveats: Because the study design was exploratory, TCR variables were selected using unadjusted p-values without false-discovery rate correction. Of the top 100 tumor clones, a median of roughly 53 were detected in paired uninvolved adjacent lung; some 28 were also among that lung's top 100. Because multi-region tumor sequencing was not done, intratumor heterogeneity could not be ruled out. Higher T cell density in blood was associated with longer overall survival, whereas higher clonality in adjacent lung was associated with shorter survival. The highest T cell clonality was observed in uninvolved tumor-adjacent lung, where clonality exceeded that of tumor, suggesting that antigenic responses were more focused in uninvolved tumor-adjacent lung.

TCR beta CDR3 regions were sequenced from DNA using the immunoSEQ Assay. For the original study's pipeline: T cell density was computed as TCR beta template counts normalized to usable DNA estimated by amplifying housekeeping genes. The preseqR package was used to estimate richness by extrapolating to 400,000 templates for PBMC samples and to 120,000 templates for tissue samples. Clonality was defined by subtracting Pielou's evenness from one. To identify tissue-enriched TCRs, differential abundance testing was run on productive amino-acid clonotypes with a minimum total count of 5 and an alpha of 0.1. Repertoire overlap between compartments was quantified with the Jaccard Index and Morisita Overlap Index. GLIPH grouped TCR beta CDR3s together with public tetramer-defined viral CDR3s, and a viral motif had to include at least three viral sequences and also show V-gene enrichment. The table was pulled from immuneACCESS by TCRdb, which kept in-frame rearrangements only. Such tables lose some clones; where checked, under half of the loss comes from unresolved V genes, and the rest has no known cause. V and J calls and clone size come straight from that table; D and trimming were deduced from the DNA. Here the sample has about 26,000 clones; around 85% occur a single time. The top ten clones comprise about an eighth of the sample.

At diagnosis, peripheral blood, uninvolved tumor-adjacent lung and tumor were collected and were preserved as a mix of fresh-frozen and FFPE material. For TCR repertoire profiling, blood samples were analyzed as peripheral blood mononuclear cells. The CDR3 numbers 15 residues from cysteine through phenylalanine. Solely the CDR3 DNA is kept, with 45 bases framed from the first base. The germline ends are 20 bases apart after V is trimmed by 5 bases and J by 6 bases. The germline V gene (reference sequence) yields SEHNR for CDR1 and FQNEAQ for CDR2. A word on this clone: Its target antigen remains unknown. The input lacks base qualities; no much larger clone sits a single base away.

The TCR originated in a female donor aged 60 or older with stage II squamous cell lung carcinoma. The specimen was peripheral blood, collected before any cancer treatment. Recombination connected TRBV7-9 to TRBJ2-7, with a weak D call of TRBD1 (5 bases match). CDR3 loop: CASSQQTAIRVEQYF. The nucleotide sequence is TGTGCCAGCAGCCAACAAACGGCGATCAGGGTCGAGCAGTACTTC.